These 10 T cell receptor beta chains were all obtained from the same sample, sequenced in a study of T-cell reconstitution after alpha-beta-depleted transplantation in children (dated by TCRdb to about 2016). Receptors were amplified or captured by PCR. The reads were generated on an Illumina HiSeq 2500. Molecular barcoding was employed in the preparation of TCR libraries, with unique molecular identifiers being used to normalize TCRbeta repertoire quantification. TCRdb reworked the public reads: Q25 trimming with fastp, MiXCR clone assembly, productive beta chains retained. Rows are unified per CDR3 protein, each entry keeping the most common DNA and genes. The sample includes a few hundred thousand distinct CDR3 sequences, with more than 7.5% observed a single time. Around 5% of the sample rests with the top ten. The specimen comprised PBMCs from the stem cell graft donor, sampled from the stem cell graft. All receptors come from a human donor who donated a stem cell graft to a child with SCID.

As concerns this clonotype: A much larger clonotype is one base distant, so this may be a read error. The chain links TRBV5-1 to TRBJ1-2; 9 bases are a match to TRBD1. Germline lookup yields CDR1 SGHRS and CDR2 YFSETQ. The CDR3 consists of 14 residues. J gave up 13 bases and V 4 bases, and 14 bases lay outside the gene matches. The CDR3 spells CASSPTRTGAVSTF. The CDR3 coding sequence is TGCGCCAGCAGCCCAACACGGACAGGGGCGGTCAGCACCTTC.

This clonotype was recorded many times. The chain employs TRBV5-1 and TRBJ1-4, with D possibly TRBD1 on 5 matching bases. The V gene's germline CDR1 is SGHRS and CDR2 YFSETQ. There are 13 residues in the CDR3. V shed 6 bases and J shed 8 bases, with 14 bases lying between them. CDR3 loop: CASKETAGEKLFF. In nucleotides, the CDR3 is TGCGCCAGCAAGGAGACAGCAGGGGAAAAACTGTTTTTT.

This clonotype showed up many times. This rearrangement joins TRBV7-3 to TRBJ2-3; tentative D call: TRBD1 (7 bases). The germline V gene has CDR1 SGHTA and CDR2 FQGTGA. V was clipped by 2 bases and J by 5 bases, with 17 bases between them. The CDR3 is 16 amino acids. CDR3 sequence (DNA): TGTGCCAGCAGCTTATTTTCGGCAGGGGGAGGAGATACGCAGTATTTT. Its protein is CASSLFSAGGGDTQYF.

This clonotype has at least ten counts. The V and J genes are TRBV7-9 and TRBJ1-2; D perhaps matches TRBD1 (6 bases). V lost 5 bases, J lost 0 bases, and 13 bases lay in between. The CDR3 spans 15 residues. CDR1 and CDR2 (germline): SEHNR, FQNEAQ (reference sequence). DNA for the CDR3: TGTGCCAGCAGCCCTGGACAGAATACTAACTATGGCTACACCTTC. It is translated as CASSPGQNTNYGYTF.

The table lists this clonotype with many counts. The chain is built from TRBV7-9 and TRBJ1-6, with TRBD1 as a possible D gene (6 bases). Germline CDR1 reads SEHNR; CDR2 reads FQNEAQ (reference sequence). Deletions cut 5 bases from V and 7 bases from J, with 12 bases between. This CDR3 contains 14 residues. In DNA, the CDR3 is TGTGCCAGCAGCCGACAGGCTATCAATTCACCCCTCCACTTT. This translates into CASSRQAINSPLHF.

This clonotype was counted ten times or more. The conserved final phenylalanine or tryptophan is absent from the CDR3, which likely points to a read error. V gene TRBV5-1 combines with J gene TRBJ1-1, with D possibly matching TRBD1 (5 bases). Looked up from germline, CDR1 is SGHRS and CDR2 is YFSETQ. This CDR3 region has 15 residues. V was clipped by 0 bases and J by 1 base, with 10 bases between them. In DNA form, the CDR3 reads TGCGCCAGCAGCTTGGCCGGGGCTCAGAACACTGAAGCTTTCCTT. Its protein product is CASSLAGAQNTEAFL.

This clonotype has just one count. The chain uses TRBV10-3 and TRBJ2-1; D perhaps matches TRBD2 (6 bases). The V gene's germline CDR1 is ENHRY and CDR2 SYGVKD. The V end was cut by 0 bases, the J end by 4 bases, with 10 bases between. This CDR3 is built from 15 residues. This CDR3 reads CAISESRGIYNEQFF. DNA of the CDR3: TGTGCCATCAGTGAGTCGCGCGGGATTTACAATGAGCAGTTCTTC.

This clonotype has a count of ten or more. V and J are TRBV7-3 and TRBJ2-2, with D tentatively TRBD1 (5 bases). The CDR3 covers 16 residues. From germline, CDR1 is SGHTA and CDR2 FQGTGA. Trimming took off 2 bases at V and 7 bases at J, with 17 bases between the two ends. The CDR3 loop is CASSLSPPSGIGELFF. The CDR3 DNA sequence: TGTGCCAGCAGCTTATCACCTCCATCAGGGATCGGGGAGCTGTTTTTT.

Of note for this clonotype: It is likely a read error, because the conserved phenylalanine at the end of the CDR3 is missing. V usage is TRBV5-1 and J usage is TRBJ2-5; D is unclear. This CDR3 region has 12 residues. Germline V gene lookup returns CDR1 SGHRS and CDR2 YFSETQ. V was shortened by 1 base and J by 5 bases, with 6 bases between the two germline ends. CDR3 in DNA: TGCGCCAGCAGCTTGCAAGAGGAGACCCAGTACTAC. It specifies CASSLQEETQYY.

In this sample, this clonotype turned up many times. This chain links TRBV12-3 or TRBV12-4 with TRBJ2-5; a weak D match, TRBD2 (5 bases). The CDR3 loop spans 15 amino acids. Between the trimmed V and J ends, which lost 4 bases and 0 bases, there was a span of 12 bases. The CDR3 is CASSSRLRDQETQYF. CDR3 nucleotide sequence: TGTGCCAGCAGTTCCCGTTTGAGGGACCAAGAGACCCAGTACTTC.